Below, 9 T cell receptor beta chains from the same sample are listed, as sequenced in a study of blood T cell repertoires in COVID-19. Assay used: immunoSEQ multiplex PCR; TCRdb lists only in-frame clones, some missing. The repertoire holds 100,000 to 150,000 clones, about 89% seen once, with roughly 2.5% in the top ten. Sample: peripheral blood. The receptors here all came from a man aged 50-60 years with active COVID-19.

This chain joins TRBV5-1 and TRBJ2-5; a weak D match, TRBD2 (5 bases). Looked up from germline, CDR1 is SGHRS and CDR2 is YFSETQ. The CDR3 runs to 14 residues. The V end lost 3 bases, the J end lost 3 bases, and 12 bases lay between the germline ends. Written as DNA, the CDR3 is TGCGCCAGCAGCTCGGGGTTTTCTGAAGAGACCCAGTACTTC. Encoded protein: CASSSGFSEETQYF.

The gene calls are TRBV5-1 and TRBJ1-6; D perhaps matches TRBD1 (6 bases). CDR3 length: 17 amino acids. Germline CDR1 SGHRS, CDR2 YFSETQ. Between the trimmed V and J ends, which lost 0 bases and 0 bases, there was a span of 10 bases. The CDR3 DNA follows: TGCGCCAGCAGCTTGGCGACAGGAAGCTCCTATAATTCACCCCTCCACTTT. Amino acids: CASSLATGSSYNSPLHF.

V is TRBV4-2 and J is TRBJ1-1, with 7 bases aligning to TRBD1. The V gene end was trimmed by 3 bases and the J gene end by 1 base; junction bases not matched to a gene: 5. Germline values: CDR1 LGHNA, CDR2 YNFKEQ. The CDR3 covers 15 residues. CDR3 nucleotide sequence: TGTGCCAGCAGCCACCCAGGGGGAGGGAACACTGAAGCTTTCTTT. Its translation is CASSHPGGGNTEAFF.

The gene calls are TRBV30 and TRBJ1-1; D uncertain. Germline V gene lookup returns CDR1 GTSNPN and CDR2 SVGIG (reference sequence). The V and J ends lost 4 bases and 4 bases respectively, with 10 bases between them. The CDR3 is 12 amino acids. The CDR3 reads CAWTSPGTEAFF. CDR3 coding DNA: TGTGCCTGGACATCCCCAGGCACTGAAGCTTTCTTT.

The chain combines TRBV19 with TRBJ2-1; D is ambiguous. Germline V gene lookup returns CDR1 LNHDA and CDR2 SQIVND (reference sequence). Trimming removed 6 bases from V and 6 bases from J, with 15 bases in between. The CDR3 consists of 14 residues. CDR3 loop: CASRIEDNLNEQFF. Here the CDR3 DNA reads TGTGCCAGTAGGATCGAGGATAACCTCAATGAGCAGTTCTTC.

This chain connects TRBV15 to TRBJ2-3; perhaps TRBD1 as D (6 bases). The CDR3 sequence is 13 residues long. Germline assignment: CDR1 LNHNV and CDR2 YYDKDF (reference sequence). Trimming left V 1 base short and J 7 bases short, with 9 bases between. The CDR3 nucleotides read TGTGCCACCAGCAGAGGGACAGCTTATACGCAGTATTTT. Protein product: CATSRGTAYTQYF. Full variable domain (outside the CDR3, taken from reference TRBV15 and TRBJ2-3): DAMVIQNPRYQVTQFGKPVTLSCSQTLNHNVMYWYQQKSSQAPKLLFHYYDKDFNNEADTPDNFQSRRPNTSFCFLDIRSPGLGDTAMYLCATSRGTAYTQYFGPGTRLTVL.

The chain is built from TRBV3-1 (or the pseudogene TRBV3-2) and TRBJ2-1, with D unclear. The CDR3 runs 16 residues. Trimming removed 4 bases from V and 0 bases from J, with 13 bases in between. Germline V gene lookup returns CDR1 LGHDT and CDR2 YNNKEL (reference sequence). The chain's CDR3 is CASSPEVPPSYNEQFF. The DNA for the CDR3 is TGTGCCAGCAGCCCCGAGGTACCACCCTCCTACAATGAGCAGTTCTTC.

There are a few counts of this clone. The chain links TRBV3-1 (or the pseudogene TRBV3-2) to TRBJ1-2; 7 nucleotides agree with TRBD1. The V gene's germline CDR1 is LGHDT and CDR2 YNNKEL (reference sequence). CDR3 length equals 16 residues. V lost 3 bases, J lost 1 base, and 8 bases stayed unmatched. In nucleotides, the CDR3 is TGTGCCAGCAGCCAGGGCCGACAGGGACTTAACTATGGCTACACCTTC. Protein: CASSQGRQGLNYGYTF.

The chain combines TRBV19 with TRBJ1-4, with 8 bases fitting TRBD1. The CDR3 is 16 residues long. Germline V gene data show CDR1 as LNHDA and CDR2 as SQIVND (reference sequence). J gave up 13 bases and V 5 bases, and 18 bases lay outside the gene matches. The CDR3 loop reads CASSPYGQGRDTGLFF. The CDR3 nucleotides are TGTGCCAGTAGTCCCTATGGACAGGGACGAGACACCGGACTGTTTTTT.